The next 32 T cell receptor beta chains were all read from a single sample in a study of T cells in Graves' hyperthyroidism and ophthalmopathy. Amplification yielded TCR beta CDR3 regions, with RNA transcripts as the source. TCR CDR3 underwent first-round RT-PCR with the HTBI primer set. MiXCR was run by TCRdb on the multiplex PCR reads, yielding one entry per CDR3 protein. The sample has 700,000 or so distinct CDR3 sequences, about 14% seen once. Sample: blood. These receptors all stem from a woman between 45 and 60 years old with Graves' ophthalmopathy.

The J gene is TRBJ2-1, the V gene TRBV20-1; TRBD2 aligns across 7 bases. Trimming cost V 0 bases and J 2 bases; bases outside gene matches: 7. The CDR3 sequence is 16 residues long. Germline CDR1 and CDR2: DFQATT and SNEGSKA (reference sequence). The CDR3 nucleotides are TGCAGTGCTAGAGATCTGGGCGGGAGTACCTACAATGAGCAGTTCTTC. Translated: CSARDLGGSTYNEQFF.

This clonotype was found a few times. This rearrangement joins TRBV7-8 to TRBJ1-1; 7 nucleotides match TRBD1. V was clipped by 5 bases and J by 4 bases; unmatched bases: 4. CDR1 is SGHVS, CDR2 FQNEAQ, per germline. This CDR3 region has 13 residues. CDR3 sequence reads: CASSQDRFTEAFF. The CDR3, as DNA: TGTGCCAGCAGCCAGGACAGGTTCACTGAAGCTTTCTTT. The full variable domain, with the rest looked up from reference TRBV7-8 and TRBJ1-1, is GAGVSQSPRYKVAKRGQDVALRCDPISGHVSLFWYQQALGQGPEFLTYFQNEAQLDKSGLPSDRFFAERPEGSVSTLKIQRTQQEDSAVYLCASSQDRFTEAFFGQGTRLTVV.

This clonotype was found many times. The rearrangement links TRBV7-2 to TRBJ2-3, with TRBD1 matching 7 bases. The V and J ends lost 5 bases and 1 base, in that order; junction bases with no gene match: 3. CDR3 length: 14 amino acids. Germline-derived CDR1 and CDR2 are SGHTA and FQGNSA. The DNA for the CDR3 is TGTGCCAGCAGCAAAGGACAGGGCACAGATACGCAGTATTTT. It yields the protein CASSKGQGTDTQYF.

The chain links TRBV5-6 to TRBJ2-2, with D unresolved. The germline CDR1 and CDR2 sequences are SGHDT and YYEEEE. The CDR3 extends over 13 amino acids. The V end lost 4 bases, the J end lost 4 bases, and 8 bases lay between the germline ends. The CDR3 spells CASSPPITGELFF. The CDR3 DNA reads TGTGCCAGCAGCCCCCCAATCACCGGGGAGCTGTTTTTT.

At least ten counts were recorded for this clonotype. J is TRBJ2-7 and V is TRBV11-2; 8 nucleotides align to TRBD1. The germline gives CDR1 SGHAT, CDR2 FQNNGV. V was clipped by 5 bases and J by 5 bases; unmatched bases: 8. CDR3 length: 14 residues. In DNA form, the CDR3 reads TGTGCCAGCAGCCCAAACAGGGGGAACAACGAGCAGTACTTC. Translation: CASSPNRGNNEQYF.

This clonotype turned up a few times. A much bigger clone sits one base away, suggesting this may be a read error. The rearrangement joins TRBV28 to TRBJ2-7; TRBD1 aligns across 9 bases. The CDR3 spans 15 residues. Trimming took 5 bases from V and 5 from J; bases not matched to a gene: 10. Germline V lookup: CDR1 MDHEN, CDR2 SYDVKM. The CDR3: CASSLPSQGAHEQYF. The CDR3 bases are TGTGCCAGCAGTCTTCCCTCACAGGGGGCTCACGAGCAGTACTTC.

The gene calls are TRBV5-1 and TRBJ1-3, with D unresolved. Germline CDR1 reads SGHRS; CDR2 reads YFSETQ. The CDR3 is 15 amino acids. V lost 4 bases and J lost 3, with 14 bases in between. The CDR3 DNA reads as TGCGCCAGCAGCATGGACTCTGGAGGTGGAAACACCATATATTTT. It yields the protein CASSMDSGGGNTIYF. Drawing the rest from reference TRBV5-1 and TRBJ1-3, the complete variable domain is KAGVTQTPRYLIKTRGQQVTLSCSPISGHRSVSWYQQTPGQGLQFLFEYFSETQRNKGNFPGRFSGRQFSNSRSEMNVSTLELGDSALYLCASSMDSGGGNTIYFGEGSWLTVV.

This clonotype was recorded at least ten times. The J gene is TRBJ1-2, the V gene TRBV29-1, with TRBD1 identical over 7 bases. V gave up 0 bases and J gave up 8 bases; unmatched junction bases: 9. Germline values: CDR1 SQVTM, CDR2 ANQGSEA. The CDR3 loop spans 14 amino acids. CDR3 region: CSVEDGPLDRGYTF. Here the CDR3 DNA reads TGCAGCGTTGAAGATGGCCCCCTGGACAGGGGCTACACCTTC.

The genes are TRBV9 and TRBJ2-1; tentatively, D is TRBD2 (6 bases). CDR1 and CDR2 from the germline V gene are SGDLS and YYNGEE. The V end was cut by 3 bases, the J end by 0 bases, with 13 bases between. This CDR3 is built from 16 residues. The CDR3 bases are TGTGCCAGCAGCGCACGACTAGGAAGCTCCTACAATGAGCAGTTCTTC. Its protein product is CASSARLGSSYNEQFF.

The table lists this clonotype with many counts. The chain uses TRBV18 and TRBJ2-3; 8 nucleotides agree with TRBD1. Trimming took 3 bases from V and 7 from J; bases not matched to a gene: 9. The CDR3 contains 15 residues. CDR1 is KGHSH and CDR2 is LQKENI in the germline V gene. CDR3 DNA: TGTGCCAGCTCACCCCGGACAGGGATTTTAAATACGCAGTATTTT. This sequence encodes CASSPRTGILNTQYF.

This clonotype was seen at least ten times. The CDR3 DNA reads as TGTGCCAGCAGCTTAGATCAGGGGAGGGCTGAAGCTTTCTTT. The encoded protein is CASSLDQGRAEAFF. This chain links TRBV7-9 with TRBJ1-1, with D perhaps matching TRBD1 (6 bases). Per germline, CDR1 SEHNR and CDR2 FQNEAQ (reference sequence). The CDR3 covers 14 residues. Trimming took off 1 base at V and 6 bases at J, with 12 bases between the two ends.

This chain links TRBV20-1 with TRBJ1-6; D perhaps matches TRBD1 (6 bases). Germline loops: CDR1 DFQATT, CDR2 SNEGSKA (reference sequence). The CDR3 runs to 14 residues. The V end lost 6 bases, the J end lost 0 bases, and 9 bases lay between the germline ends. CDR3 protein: CSATGSSYNSPLHF. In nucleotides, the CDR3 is TGCAGTGCAACAGGGAGCTCCTATAATTCACCCCTCCACTTT.

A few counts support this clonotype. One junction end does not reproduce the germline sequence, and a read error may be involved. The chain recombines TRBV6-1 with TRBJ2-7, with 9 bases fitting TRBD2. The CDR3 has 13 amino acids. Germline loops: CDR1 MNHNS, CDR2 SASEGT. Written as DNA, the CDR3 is TGTGCCAGCGGTCCCGGGACTAGCTACGAGCAGTACTTT. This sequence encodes CASGPGTSYEQYF.

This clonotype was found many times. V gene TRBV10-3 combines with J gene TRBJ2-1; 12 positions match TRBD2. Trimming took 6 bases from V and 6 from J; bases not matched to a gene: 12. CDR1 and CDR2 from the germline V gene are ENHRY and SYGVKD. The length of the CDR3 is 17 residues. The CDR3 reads CAISPTSGREGRNEQFF. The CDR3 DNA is TGTGCCATCAGCCCGACTAGCGGGAGAGAGGGTCGCAATGAGCAGTTCTTC.

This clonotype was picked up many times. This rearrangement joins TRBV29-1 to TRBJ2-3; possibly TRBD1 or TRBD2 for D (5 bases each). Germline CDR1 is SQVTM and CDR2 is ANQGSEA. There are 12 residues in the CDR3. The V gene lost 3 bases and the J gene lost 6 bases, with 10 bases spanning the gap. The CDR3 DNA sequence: TGCAGCGTTGATCTGAGGGGCGATACGCAGTATTTT. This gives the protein CSVDLRGDTQYF.

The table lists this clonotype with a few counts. The CDR3 DNA sequence: TGTGCCACCAGTGATTTTCCTAGCGGAAAGAGCACAGATACGCAGTATTTT. Amino acid sequence: CATSDFPSGKSTDTQYF. This chain uses TRBV24-1 with TRBJ2-3, with 7 bases aligning to TRBD2. After removal of 1 base from V and 0 bases from J, the junction contained 6 bases not matched to a gene. Germline V gene data show CDR1 as KGHDR and CDR2 as SFDVKD. CDR3 length: 17 residues.

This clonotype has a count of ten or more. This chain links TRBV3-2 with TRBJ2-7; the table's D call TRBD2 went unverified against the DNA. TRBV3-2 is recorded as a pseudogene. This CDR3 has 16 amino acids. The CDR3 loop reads CASSLRTSGRYYEQYF. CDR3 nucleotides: TGTGCCAGCAGCCTGCGGACTAGCGGGAGGTACTACGAGCAGTACTTC.

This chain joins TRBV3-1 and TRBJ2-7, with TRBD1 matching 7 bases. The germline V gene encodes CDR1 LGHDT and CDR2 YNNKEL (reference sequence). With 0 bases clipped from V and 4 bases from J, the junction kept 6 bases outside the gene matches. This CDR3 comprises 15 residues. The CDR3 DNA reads TGTGCCAGCAGCCAAGATCGGCAGGGGGTGTACGAGCAGTACTTC. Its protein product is CASSQDRQGVYEQYF.

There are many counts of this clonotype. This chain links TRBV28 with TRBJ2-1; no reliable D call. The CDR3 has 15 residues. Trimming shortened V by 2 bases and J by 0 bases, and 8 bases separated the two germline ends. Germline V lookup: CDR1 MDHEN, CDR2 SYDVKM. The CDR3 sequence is CASSLMPSSYNEQFF. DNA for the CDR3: TGTGCCAGCAGTTTAATGCCGAGCTCCTACAATGAGCAGTTCTTC.

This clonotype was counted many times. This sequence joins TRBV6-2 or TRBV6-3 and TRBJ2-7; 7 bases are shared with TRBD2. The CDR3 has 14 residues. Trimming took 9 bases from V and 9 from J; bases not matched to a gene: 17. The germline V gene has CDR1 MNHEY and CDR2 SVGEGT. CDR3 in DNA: TGTGCCAGTTGGATTGCGGCTAGCGGCCCGCTGCAGTACTTC. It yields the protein CASWIAASGPLQYF.

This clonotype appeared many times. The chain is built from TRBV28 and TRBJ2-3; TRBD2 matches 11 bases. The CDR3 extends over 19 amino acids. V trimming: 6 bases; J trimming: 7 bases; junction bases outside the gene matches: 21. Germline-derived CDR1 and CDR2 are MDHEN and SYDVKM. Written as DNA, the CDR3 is TGTGCCAGCAGCCTCATCCCAGGGCTAGCGGGAGGACACACTTATACGCAGTATTTT. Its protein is CASSLIPGLAGGHTYTQYF.

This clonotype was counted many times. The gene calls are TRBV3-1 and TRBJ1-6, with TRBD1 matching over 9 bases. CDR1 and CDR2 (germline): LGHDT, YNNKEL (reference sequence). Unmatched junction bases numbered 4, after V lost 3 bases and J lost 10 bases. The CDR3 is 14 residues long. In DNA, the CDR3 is TGTGCCAGCAGCCAGGGACAGGGCAGATCACCCCTCCACTTT. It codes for CASSQGQGRSPLHF.

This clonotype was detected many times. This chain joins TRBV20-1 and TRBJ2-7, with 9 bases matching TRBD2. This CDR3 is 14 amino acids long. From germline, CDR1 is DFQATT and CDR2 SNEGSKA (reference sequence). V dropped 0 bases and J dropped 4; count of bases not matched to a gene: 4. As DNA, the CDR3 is TGCAGTGCTAGAGAGGCTAGCGGGAAATACGAGCAGTACTTC. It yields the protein CSAREASGKYEQYF.

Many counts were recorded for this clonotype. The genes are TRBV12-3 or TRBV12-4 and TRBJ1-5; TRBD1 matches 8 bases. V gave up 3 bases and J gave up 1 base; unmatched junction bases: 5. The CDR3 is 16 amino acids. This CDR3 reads CASSFDRGLSNQPQHF. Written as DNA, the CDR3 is TGTGCCAGCAGTTTCGACAGGGGATTAAGCAATCAGCCCCAGCATTTT.

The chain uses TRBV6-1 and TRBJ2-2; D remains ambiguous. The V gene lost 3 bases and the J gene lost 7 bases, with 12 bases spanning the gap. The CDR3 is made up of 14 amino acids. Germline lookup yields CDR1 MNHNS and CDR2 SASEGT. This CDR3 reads CASSELGLDGELFF. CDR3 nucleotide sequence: TGTGCCAGCAGTGAGTTGGGATTGGACGGGGAGCTGTTTTTT.

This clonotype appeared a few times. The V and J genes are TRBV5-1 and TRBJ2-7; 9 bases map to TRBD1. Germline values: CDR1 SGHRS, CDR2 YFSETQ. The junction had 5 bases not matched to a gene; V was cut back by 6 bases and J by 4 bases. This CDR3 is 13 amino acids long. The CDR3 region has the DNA TGCGCCAGCAAGGACAGGGGAGATTACGAGCAGTACTTC. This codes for CASKDRGDYEQYF.

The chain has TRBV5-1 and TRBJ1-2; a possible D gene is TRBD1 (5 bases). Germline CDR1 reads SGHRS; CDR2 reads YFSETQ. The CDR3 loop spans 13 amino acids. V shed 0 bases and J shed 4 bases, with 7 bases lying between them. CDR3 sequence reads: CASSLGDGYGYTF. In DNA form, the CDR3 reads TGCGCCAGCAGCTTGGGGGACGGCTATGGCTACACCTTC.

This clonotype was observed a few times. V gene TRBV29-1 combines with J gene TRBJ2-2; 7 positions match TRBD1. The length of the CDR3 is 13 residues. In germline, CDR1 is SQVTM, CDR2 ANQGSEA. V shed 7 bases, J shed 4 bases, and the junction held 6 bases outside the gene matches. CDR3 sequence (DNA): TGCAGCGGGGACAGCTCGGCCACCGGGGAGCTGTTTTTT. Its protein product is CSGDSSATGELFF.

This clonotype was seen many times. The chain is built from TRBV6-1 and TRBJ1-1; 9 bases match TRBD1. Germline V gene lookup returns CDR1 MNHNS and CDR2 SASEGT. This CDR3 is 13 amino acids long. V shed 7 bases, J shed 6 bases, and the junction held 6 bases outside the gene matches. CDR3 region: CASTRDRVAEAFF. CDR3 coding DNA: TGTGCCAGCACCCGGGACAGGGTCGCTGAAGCTTTCTTT.

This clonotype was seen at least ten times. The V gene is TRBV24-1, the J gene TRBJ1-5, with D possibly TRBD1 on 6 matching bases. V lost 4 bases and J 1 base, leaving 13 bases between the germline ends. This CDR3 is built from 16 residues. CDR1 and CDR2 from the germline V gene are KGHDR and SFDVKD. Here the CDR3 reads CATSERTEISNQPQHF. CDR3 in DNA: TGTGCCACCAGTGAGCGGACAGAGATAAGCAATCAGCCCCAGCATTTT.

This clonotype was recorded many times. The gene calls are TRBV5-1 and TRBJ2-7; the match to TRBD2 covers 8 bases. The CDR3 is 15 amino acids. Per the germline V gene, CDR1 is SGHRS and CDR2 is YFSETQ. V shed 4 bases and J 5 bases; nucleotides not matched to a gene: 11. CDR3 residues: CASSPGGREDHEQYF. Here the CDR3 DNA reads TGCGCCAGCAGCCCCGGTGGGCGGGAGGACCACGAGCAGTACTTC.

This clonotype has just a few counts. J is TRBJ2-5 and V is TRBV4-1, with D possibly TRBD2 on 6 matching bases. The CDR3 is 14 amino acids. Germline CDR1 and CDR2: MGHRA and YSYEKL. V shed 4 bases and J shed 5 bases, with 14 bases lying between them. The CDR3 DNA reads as TGCGCCAGCAGCCCCGTAGGCGGAGGGGAGACCCAGTACTTC. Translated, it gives CASSPVGGGETQYF.